One and the same sample provided the 7 T cell receptor beta chains below, sequenced in a study of cytomegalovirus exposure and HLA in healthy donors. The PCR employed 60 Vbeta primers together with 13 Jbeta primers. The table came from immunoSEQ multiplex PCR; TCRdb's copy has only in-frame clones and leaves some out. The sample consists of about 160,000 clones, around four fifths of them appearing once. The sequenced sample consisted of PBMCs. Receptors were obtained from a man in his late teens or twenties in good health and CMV-seronegative.

The chain couples TRBV18 to TRBJ1-6; D possibly corresponds to TRBD1 (6 bases). CDR3 size: 15 residues. Between the trimmed V and J ends, which lost 3 bases and 7 bases, there was a span of 13 bases. Germline lookup yields CDR1 KGHSH and CDR2 LQKENI. In nucleotides, the CDR3 is TGTGCCAGCTCACCGGGAGGGGGGTTGAATTCACCCCTCCACTTT. Its translation: CASSPGGGLNSPLHF.

Only one count was recorded for this clone. The chain carries TRBV6-4 and TRBJ2-4, with 8 bases that match TRBD2. V shed 4 bases and J 0 bases; nucleotides not matched to a gene: 17. Germline loops: CDR1 MRHNA, CDR2 SNTAGT. CDR3 size: 20 residues. The CDR3 nucleotides read TGTGCCAGCAGTGGGCATCCGGGACTAGAGGTCGCCTTAGCCAAAAACATTCAGTACTTC. Translated, it gives CASSGHPGLEVALAKNIQYF.

The genes are TRBV28 and TRBJ1-1; the D is unclear. The germline V and J ends were trimmed by 2 bases and 0 bases, with 7 bases remaining between them. CDR3 size: 14 residues. Per germline, CDR1 MDHEN and CDR2 SYDVKM. CDR3 in amino acids: CASSLGGLNTEAFF. CDR3 nucleotides: TGTGCCAGCAGTTTAGGAGGGTTGAACACTGAAGCTTTCTTT.

The chain has TRBV27 and TRBJ1-1, with 9 bases that match TRBD1. Germline CDR1 is MNHEY and CDR2 is SMNVEV (reference sequence). The CDR3 has 14 residues. Trimming cost V 6 bases and J 2 bases; bases outside gene matches: 4. CDR3 residues: CASRLGQGNTEAFF. CDR3 nucleotides: TGTGCCAGCAGGCTGGGACAGGGAAACACTGAAGCTTTCTTT.

The V gene is TRBV12-1, the J gene TRBJ2-2; the table names TRBD2, a call not compared with the DNA. TRBV12-1 is labeled a pseudogene. There are 17 residues in the CDR3. In nucleotides, the CDR3 is TGTGCCAGCAGCTTTGATGGAGGGGCGGAGAACACCGGGGAGCTGTTTTTT. The encoded protein is CASSFDGGAENTGELFF.

The CDR3 coding sequence is TGTGCCTGGGGTTACCCGGCGGTCCGCAATCAGCCCCAGCATTTT. Protein: CAWGYPAVRNQPQHF. This rearrangement joins TRBV30 to TRBJ1-5, with no clear D. Deletions cut 5 bases from V and 2 bases from J, with 16 bases between. The CDR3 has 15 residues. Looked up from germline, CDR1 is GTSNPN and CDR2 is SVGIG (reference sequence).

The chain has TRBV27 and TRBJ2-1, with 10 nucleotides matching TRBD2. V dropped 3 bases and J dropped 9; count of bases not matched to a gene: 8. This CDR3 has 15 residues. Germline V gene sequence: CDR1 MNHEY, CDR2 SMNVEV (reference sequence). The chain's CDR3 is CASSLILAGAREQFF. In DNA, the CDR3 is TGTGCCAGCAGTTTGATCCTAGCGGGAGCCCGTGAGCAGTTCTTC.